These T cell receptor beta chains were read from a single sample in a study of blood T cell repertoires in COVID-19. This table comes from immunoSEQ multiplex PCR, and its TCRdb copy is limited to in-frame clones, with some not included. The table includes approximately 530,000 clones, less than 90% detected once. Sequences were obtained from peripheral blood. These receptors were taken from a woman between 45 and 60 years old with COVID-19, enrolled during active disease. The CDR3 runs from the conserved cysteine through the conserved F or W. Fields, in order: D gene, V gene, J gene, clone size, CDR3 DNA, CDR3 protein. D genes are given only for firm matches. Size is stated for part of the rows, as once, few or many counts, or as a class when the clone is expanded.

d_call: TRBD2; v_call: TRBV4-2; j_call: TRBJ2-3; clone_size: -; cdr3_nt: TGTGCCAGCAGCCACAGCGGGGGGATAGATACGCAGTATTTT; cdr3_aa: CASSHSGGIDTQYF
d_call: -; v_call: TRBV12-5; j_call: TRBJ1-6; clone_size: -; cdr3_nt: TGTGCTAGTGGTCGCCTCGACAGTAAGAATTCACCCCTCCACTTT; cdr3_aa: CASGRLDSKNSPLHF
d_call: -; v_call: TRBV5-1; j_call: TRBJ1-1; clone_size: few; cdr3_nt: TGCGCCAGCAGCTTGAGCGGGGGGACTGAAGCTTTCTTT; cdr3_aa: CASSLSGGTEAFF
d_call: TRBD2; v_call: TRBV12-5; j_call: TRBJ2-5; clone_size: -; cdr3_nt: TGTGCTAGTGGTTTTAGCGGGGGCCTCCAAGAGACCCAGTACTTC; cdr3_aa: CASGFSGGLQETQYF
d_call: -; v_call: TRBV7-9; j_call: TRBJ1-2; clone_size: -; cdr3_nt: TGTGCCAGCAGCTTAAATTCAAGGGGCCGAGGCTATGGCTACACCTTC; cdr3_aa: CASSLNSRGRGYGYTF
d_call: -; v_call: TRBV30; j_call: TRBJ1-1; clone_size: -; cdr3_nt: TGTGCCGGGCTATTTGTGGCTGAAGCTTTCTTT; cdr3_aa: CAGLFVAEAFF
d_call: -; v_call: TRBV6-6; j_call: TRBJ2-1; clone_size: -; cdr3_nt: TGTGCCAGCAGTTTAGTCAATGAGCAGTTCTTC; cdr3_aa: CASSLVNEQFF
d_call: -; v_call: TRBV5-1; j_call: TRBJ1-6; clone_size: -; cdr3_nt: TGCGCCAGCAGCATGGGGACGGGAGGAGGTAATTCACCCCTCCACTTT; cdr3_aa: CASSMGTGGGNSPLHF
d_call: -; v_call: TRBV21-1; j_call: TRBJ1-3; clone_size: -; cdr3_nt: TGTGCCAGCAGCAAAGGGACAGGGCCTCATGCCGGTGGAAACACCATATATTTT; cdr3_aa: CASSKGTGPHAGGNTIYF
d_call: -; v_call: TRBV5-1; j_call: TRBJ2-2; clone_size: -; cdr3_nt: TGCGCCAGCAGCTTGGGGGGCTCCGGGGAGCTGTTTTTT; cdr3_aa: CASSLGGSGELFF
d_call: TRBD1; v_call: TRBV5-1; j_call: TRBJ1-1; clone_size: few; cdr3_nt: TGCGCCAGCAGCCTCGACAGGGCTTTTTTGAACACTGAAGCTTTCTTT; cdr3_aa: CASSLDRAFLNTEAFF
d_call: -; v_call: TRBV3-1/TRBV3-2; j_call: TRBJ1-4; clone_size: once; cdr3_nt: TGTGCCAGCAGCCAAGTTGCCAGGGAAACTAATGAAAAACTGTTTTTT; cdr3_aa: CASSQVARETNEKLFF
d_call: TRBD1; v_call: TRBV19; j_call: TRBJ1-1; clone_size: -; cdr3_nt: TGTGCCAGTAGTCAGGGGGGCGAGTGGACTGAAGCTTTCTTT; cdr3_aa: CASSQGGEWTEAFF
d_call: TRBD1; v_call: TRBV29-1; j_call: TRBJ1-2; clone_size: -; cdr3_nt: TGCAGCGTTGAGGGAGACAGGGGCGGCTATGGCTACACCTTC; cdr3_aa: CSVEGDRGGYGYTF
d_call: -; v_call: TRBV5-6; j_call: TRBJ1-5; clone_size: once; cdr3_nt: TGTGCCAGCAGCTTGGGGGCCGGGAAGGGTCAGCCCCAGCATTTT; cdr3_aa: CASSLGAGKGQPQHF
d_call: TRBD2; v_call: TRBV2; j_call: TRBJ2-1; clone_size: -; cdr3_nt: TGTGCCAGCAGTGAGCCCAGCGGGGGGGTGAATGAGCAGTTCTTC; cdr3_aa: CASSEPSGGVNEQFF
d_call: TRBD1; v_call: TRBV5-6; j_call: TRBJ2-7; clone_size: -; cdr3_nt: TGTGCCAGCAGCTTACTATCCGGGACAGAGTCCTACGAGCAGTACTTC; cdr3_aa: CASSLLSGTESYEQYF
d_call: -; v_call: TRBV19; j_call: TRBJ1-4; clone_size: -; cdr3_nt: TGTGCCAGCTCGTCGGCAACTAATGAAAAACTGTTTTTT; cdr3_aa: CASSSATNEKLFF
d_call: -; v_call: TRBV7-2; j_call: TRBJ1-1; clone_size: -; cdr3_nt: TGTGCCAGCACCCCAACGCCTCGGTCTGAAGCTTTCTTT; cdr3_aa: CASTPTPRSEAFF
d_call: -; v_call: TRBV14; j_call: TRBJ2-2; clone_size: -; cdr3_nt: TGTGCCAGCAGCCAAGTCTTCGCGAACACCGGGGAGCTGTTTTTT; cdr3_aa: CASSQVFANTGELFF
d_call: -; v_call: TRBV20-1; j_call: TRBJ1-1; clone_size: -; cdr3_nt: TGCAGTGCCGAGATGAACACTGAAGCTTTCTTT; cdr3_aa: CSAEMNTEAFF
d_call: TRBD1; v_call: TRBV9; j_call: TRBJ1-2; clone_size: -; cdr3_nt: TGTGCCAGCAGCCCGGGACAGTCAAATGGCTACACCTTC; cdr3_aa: CASSPGQSNGYTF
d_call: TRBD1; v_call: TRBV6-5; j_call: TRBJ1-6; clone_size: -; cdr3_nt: TGTGCCAGCACCAGGGGGACAGATAATTCACCCCTCCACTTT; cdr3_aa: CASTRGTDNSPLHF
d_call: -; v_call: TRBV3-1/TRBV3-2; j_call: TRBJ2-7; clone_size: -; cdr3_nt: TGTGCCAGCAGCCAAGCGAGGGGTTCCGGGGGTAATTACGAGCAGTACTTC; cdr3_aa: CASSQARGSGGNYEQYF
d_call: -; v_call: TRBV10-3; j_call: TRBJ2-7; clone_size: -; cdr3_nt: TGTGCCATCAGTGACCCCGTAGCGTCGCCCTACGAGCAGTACTTC; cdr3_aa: CAISDPVASPYEQYF
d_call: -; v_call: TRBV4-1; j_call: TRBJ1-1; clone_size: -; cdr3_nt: TGCGCCAGCAGCCCCCCCGGGGGGGGGCTGGGGATGAACACTGAAGCTTTCTTT; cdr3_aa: CASSPPGGGLGMNTEAFF
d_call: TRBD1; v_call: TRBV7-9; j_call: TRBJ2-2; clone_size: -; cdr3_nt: TGTGCCAGCAGCTCGCCGGGACAGGCGGGGAAAGGCAACACCGGGGAGCTGTTTTTT; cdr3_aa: CASSSPGQAGKGNTGELFF
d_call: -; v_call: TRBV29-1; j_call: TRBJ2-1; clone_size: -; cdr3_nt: TGCAGCGTCCGCTGGGGGCACAATGAGCAGTTCTTC; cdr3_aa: CSVRWGHNEQFF
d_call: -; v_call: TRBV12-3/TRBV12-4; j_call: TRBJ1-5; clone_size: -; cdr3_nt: TGTGCCAGCAGTAGAGGATTTCAGCCCCAGCATTTT; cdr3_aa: CASSRGFQPQHF
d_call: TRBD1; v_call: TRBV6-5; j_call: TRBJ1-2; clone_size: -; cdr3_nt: TGTGCCAGCAGTTACACCACAGGGGATGGCTACACCTTC; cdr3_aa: CASSYTTGDGYTF
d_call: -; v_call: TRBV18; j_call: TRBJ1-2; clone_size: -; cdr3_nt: TGTGCCAGCTCACCACAAACAGCTAACTATGGCTACACCTTC; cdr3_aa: CASSPQTANYGYTF
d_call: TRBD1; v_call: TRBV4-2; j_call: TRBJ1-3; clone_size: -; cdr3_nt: TGTGCCAGCAGCCAAGATACGAGAACAGGGGGCGGGAGAAACACCATATATTTT; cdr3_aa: CASSQDTRTGGGRNTIYF
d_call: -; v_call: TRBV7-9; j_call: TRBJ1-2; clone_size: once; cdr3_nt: TGTGCCAGCAGCTTAGCGGGGCAGGGGTATGGCTACACCTTC; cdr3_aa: CASSLAGQGYGYTF
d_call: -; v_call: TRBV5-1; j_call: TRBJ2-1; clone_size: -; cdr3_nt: TGCGCCAGCAGCCCCCGTGGTGGGGGGGCCCGTTACAATGAGCAGTTCTTC; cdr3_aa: CASSPRGGGARYNEQFF
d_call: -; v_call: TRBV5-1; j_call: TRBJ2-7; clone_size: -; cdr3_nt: TGCGCCAGCAGCACCACAGGCGGAACCTACGAGCAGTACTTC; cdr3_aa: CASSTTGGTYEQYF
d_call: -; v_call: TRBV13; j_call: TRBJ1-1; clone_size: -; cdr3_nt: TGTGCCAGCAGCCGCGGTCATGTCACTGAAGCTTTCTTT; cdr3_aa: CASSRGHVTEAFF
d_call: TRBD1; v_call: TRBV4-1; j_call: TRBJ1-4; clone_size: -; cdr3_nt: TGCGCCAGCAGCCAAGGAAAGGACAGGCCGCGTGAAAAACTGTTTTTT; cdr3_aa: CASSQGKDRPREKLFF
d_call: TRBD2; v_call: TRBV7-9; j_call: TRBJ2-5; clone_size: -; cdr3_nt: TGTGCCAGCAGCTTAAGGCCGGTAGGGAGGGCCGAGACCCAGTACTTC; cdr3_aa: CASSLRPVGRAETQYF
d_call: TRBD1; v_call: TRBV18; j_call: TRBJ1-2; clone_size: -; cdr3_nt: TGTGCCAGCTCACTCGACAGGGGCGGTGGCTACACCTTC; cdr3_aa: CASSLDRGGGYTF
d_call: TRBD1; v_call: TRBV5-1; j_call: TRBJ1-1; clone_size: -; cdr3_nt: TGCGCCAGCAGCCCCGTAACAGGGGGGGTCACTGAAGCTTTCTTT; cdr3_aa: CASSPVTGGVTEAFF
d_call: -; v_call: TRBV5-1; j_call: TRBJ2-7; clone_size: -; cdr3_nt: TGCGCCAGCAGCACCTTGACAGGCCTAACCTACGAGCAGTACTTC; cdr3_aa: CASSTLTGLTYEQYF
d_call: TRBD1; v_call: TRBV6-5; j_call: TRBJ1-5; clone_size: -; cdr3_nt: TGTGCCAGCAGTCGAGGGGGCGTCGGCAATCAGCCCCAGCATTTT; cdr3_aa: CASSRGGVGNQPQHF
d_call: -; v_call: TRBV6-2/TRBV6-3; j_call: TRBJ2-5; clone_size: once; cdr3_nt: TGTGCCAGCAGTTATATTGATACCGGGAAAGAGACCCAGTACTTC; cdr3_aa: CASSYIDTGKETQYF
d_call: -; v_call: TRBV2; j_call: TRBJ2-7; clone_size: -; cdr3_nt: TGTGCCAGCAGCCGACAGACGCTGGGCGAGCAGTACTTC; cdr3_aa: CASSRQTLGEQYF
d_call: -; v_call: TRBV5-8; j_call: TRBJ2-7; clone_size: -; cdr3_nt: TGTGCCAGCAGCCGCGGGACGAGTACTCGCCTGTACTTC; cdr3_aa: CASSRGTSTRLYF
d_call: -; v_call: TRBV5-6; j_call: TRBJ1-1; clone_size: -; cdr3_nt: TGTGCCACCGCGATCCAGGGTCGGGCTGAAGCTTTCTTT; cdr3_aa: CATAIQGRAEAFF
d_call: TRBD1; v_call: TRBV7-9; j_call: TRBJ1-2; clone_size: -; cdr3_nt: TGTGCCGGACAGGGGGCGCGCTATGGCTACACCTTC; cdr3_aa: CAGQGARYGYTF
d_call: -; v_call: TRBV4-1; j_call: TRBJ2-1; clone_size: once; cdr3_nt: TGCGCCAGCAGCCAAGTGTTGGCAGACTCCTACAATGAGCAGTTCTTC; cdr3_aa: CASSQVLADSYNEQFF